This TCR beta chain was sequenced in a study of T cell changes during pregnancy in multiple sclerosis. Germline-derived CDR1 and CDR2 are SNHLY and FYNNEI. The CDR3 sequence is 16 residues long. Germline trimming cut 1 base from V and 4 bases from J; bases unmatched to any gene: 9. Measured with immunoSEQ multiplex PCR; TCRdb has only the in-frame clones, and not every one. Of tens of thousands of clones in the sample, 90% were seen once. This chain links TRBV2 with TRBJ1-2, with 7 bases matching TRBD1. The receptor comes from a female donor in good health, enrolled as a control in a pregnancy study. This specimen consisted of peripheral blood, obtained after pregnancy. CDR3 DNA sequence: TGTGCCAGCAGTGAAGGGACAGGAGCCTCAATCTATGGCTACACCTTC. Its protein is CASSEGTGASIYGYTF.